These 5 T cell receptor beta chains share one sample of origin, sequenced in a study of T cells in Graves' hyperthyroidism and ophthalmopathy. Researchers amplified the TCR beta CDR3 regions from RNA transcripts. Researchers ran a first-round RT-PCR on the TCR CDR3 using the HTBI primer set. TCRdb recomputed calls from the multiplex PCR reads with MiXCR, one row per CDR3 protein. The sample has about 300,000 distinct CDR3 sequences, roughly a fifth seen once; the top ten hold approximately 37%. The sequenced sample was blood. These receptors were collected from a man in his forties or fifties with Graves' ophthalmopathy.

This chain uses TRBV27 with TRBJ1-1; 12 nucleotides align to TRBD1. V dropped 0 bases and J dropped 0; count of bases not matched to a gene: 5. Germline values: CDR1 MNHEY, CDR2 SMNVEV (reference sequence). The CDR3 contains 18 residues. The CDR3 is CASSLSGTGGLMNTEAFF. As DNA, the CDR3 is TGTGCCAGCAGTTTATCCGGGACAGGGGGCTTGATGAACACTGAAGCTTTCTTT.

This clonotype came up many times. The chain uses TRBV5-1 and TRBJ1-1; 12 bases fit TRBD1. J gave up 5 bases and V 0 bases, and 8 bases lay outside the gene matches. Germline CDR1 and CDR2: SGHRS and YFSETQ. This CDR3 is built from 17 residues. CDR3 amino acids: CASSLEGTGGMFTEAFF. CDR3 DNA: TGCGCCAGCAGCTTGGAAGGGACAGGGGGCATGTTTACTGAAGCTTTCTTT. The complete variable domain, with remaining parts taken from reference TRBV5-1 and TRBJ1-1, reads KAGVTQTPRYLIKTRGQQVTLSCSPISGHRSVSWYQQTPGQGLQFLFEYFSETQRNKGNFPGRFSGRQFSNSRSEMNVSTLELGDSALYLCASSLEGTGGMFTEAFFGQGTRLTVV.

V usage is TRBV10-1 and J usage is TRBJ2-1, with a tentative D call TRBD2 (5 bases). Per germline, CDR1 WNHNN and CDR2 SYGVQD (reference sequence). The CDR3 has 14 residues. Trimming removed 3 bases at V and 4 bases at J, with 10 bases between. For the CDR3, the DNA is TGCGCCAGCAGTGACGGAACTAGTTACAATGAGCAGTTCTTC. Its protein is CASSDGTSYNEQFF.

At least ten counts were recorded for this clonotype. The genes are TRBV20-1 and TRBJ2-1; unclear D gene. Germline CDR1 is DFQATT and CDR2 is SNEGSKA (reference sequence). V dropped 2 bases and J dropped 5 bases, with 7 bases sitting between them. This CDR3 is built from 12 residues. The CDR3 reads CSARPSDNEQFF. The CDR3 nucleotides read TGCAGTGCTAGACCTTCAGACAATGAGCAGTTCTTC.

This clonotype has a count of ten or more. V and J are TRBV6-2 or TRBV6-3 and TRBJ2-7, with D possibly TRBD2 on 5 matching bases. Germline-derived CDR1 and CDR2 are MNHEY and SVGEGT. The V gene lost 8 bases and the J gene lost 2 bases, with 13 bases spanning the gap. This CDR3 is built from 13 residues. For the CDR3, the DNA is TGTGCCAGCCGCACCACCGGGGCCTACGAGCAGTACTTC. Amino acids: CASRTTGAYEQYF.